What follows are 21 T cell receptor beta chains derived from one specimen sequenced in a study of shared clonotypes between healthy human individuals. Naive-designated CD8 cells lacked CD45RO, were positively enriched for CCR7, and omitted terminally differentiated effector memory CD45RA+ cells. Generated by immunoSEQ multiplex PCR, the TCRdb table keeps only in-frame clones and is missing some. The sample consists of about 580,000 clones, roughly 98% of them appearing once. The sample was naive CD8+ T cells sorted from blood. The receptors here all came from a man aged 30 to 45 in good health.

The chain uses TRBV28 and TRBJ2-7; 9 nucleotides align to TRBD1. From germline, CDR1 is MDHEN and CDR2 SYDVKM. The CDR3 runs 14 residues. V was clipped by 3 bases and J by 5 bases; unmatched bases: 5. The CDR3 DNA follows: TGTGCCAGCAGTTTCGGGACAGGGTTCGACGAGCAGTACTTC. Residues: CASSFGTGFDEQYF.

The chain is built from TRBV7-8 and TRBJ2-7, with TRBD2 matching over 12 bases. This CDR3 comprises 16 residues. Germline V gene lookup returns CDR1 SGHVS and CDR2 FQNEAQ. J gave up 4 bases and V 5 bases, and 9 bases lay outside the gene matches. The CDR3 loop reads CASSPPTSGSKYEQYF. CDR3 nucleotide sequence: TGTGCCAGCAGCCCCCCGACTAGCGGGAGTAAGTACGAGCAGTACTTC.

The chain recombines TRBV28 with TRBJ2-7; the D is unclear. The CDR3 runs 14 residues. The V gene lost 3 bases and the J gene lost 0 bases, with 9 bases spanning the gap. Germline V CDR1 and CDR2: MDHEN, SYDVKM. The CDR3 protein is CASSFGSSSYEQYF. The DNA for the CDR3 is TGTGCCAGCAGTTTTGGCAGTAGCTCCTACGAGCAGTACTTC.

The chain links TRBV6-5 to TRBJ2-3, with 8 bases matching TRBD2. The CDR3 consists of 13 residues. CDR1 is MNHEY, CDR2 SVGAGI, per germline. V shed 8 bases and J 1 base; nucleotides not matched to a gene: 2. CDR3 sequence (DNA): TGTGCCAGCTGGGGACTAGGCACAGATACGCAGTATTTT. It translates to CASWGLGTDTQYF.

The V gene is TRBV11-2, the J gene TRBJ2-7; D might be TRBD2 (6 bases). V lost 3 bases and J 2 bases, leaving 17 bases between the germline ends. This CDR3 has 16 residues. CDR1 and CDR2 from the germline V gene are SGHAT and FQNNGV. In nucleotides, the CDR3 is TGTGCCAGCAGCTTCACCCTAGGGGAGGCGGCCTACGAGCAGTACTTC. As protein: CASSFTLGEAAYEQYF.

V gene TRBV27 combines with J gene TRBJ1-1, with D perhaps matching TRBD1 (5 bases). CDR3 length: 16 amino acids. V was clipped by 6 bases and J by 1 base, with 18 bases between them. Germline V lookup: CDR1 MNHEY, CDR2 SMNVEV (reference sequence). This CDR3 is CASRVWGTGKNTEAFF. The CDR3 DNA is TGTGCCAGCAGAGTTTGGGGGACGGGGAAGAACACTGAAGCTTTCTTT.

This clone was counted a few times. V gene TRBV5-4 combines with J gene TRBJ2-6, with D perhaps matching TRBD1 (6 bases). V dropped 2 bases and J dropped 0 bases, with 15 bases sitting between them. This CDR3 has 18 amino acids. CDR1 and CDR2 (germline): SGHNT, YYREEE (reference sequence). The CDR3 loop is CASSFRAGADSGANVLTF. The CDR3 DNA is TGTGCCAGCAGCTTTCGGGCAGGGGCCGACTCTGGGGCCAACGTCCTGACTTTC.

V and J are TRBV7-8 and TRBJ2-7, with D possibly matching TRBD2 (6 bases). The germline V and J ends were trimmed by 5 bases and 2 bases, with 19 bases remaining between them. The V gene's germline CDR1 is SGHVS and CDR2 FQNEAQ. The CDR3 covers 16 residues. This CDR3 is CASSLTQGTLPYEQYF. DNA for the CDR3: TGTGCCAGCAGCCTAACGCAAGGGACTTTACCCTACGAGCAGTACTTC.

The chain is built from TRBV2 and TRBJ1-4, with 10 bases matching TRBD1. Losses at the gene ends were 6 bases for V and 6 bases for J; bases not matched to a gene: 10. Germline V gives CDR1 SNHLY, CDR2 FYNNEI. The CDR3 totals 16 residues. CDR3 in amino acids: CASSEGGTGVDEKLFF. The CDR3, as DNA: TGTGCCAGCAGCGAGGGGGGGACAGGGGTAGATGAAAAACTGTTTTTT.

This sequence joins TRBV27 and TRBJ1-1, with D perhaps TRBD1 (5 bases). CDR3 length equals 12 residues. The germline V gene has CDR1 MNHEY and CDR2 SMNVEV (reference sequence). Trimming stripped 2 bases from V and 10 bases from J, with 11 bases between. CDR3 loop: CASSLPGRRAFF. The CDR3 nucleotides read TGTGCCAGCAGTTTACCGGGACGTCGAGCTTTCTTT.

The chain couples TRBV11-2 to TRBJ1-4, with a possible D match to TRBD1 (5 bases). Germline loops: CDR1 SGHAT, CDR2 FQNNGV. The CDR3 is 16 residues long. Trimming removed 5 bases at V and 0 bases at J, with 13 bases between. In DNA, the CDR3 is TGTGCCAGCAGCCAAAGCAGAGGGGCAACTAATGAAAAACTGTTTTTT. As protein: CASSQSRGATNEKLFF.

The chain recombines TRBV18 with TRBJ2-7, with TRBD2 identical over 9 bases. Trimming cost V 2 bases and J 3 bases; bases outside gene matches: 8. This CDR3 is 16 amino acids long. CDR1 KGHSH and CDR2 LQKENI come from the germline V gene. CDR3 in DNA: TGTGCCAGCTCACCAGGTGGGCGGGAGGGCGGCTACGAGCAGTACTTC. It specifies CASSPGGREGGYEQYF.

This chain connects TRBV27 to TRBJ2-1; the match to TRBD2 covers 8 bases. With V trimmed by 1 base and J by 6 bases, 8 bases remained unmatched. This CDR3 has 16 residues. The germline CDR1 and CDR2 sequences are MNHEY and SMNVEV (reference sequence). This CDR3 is CASSLLGTRGANEQFF. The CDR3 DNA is TGTGCCAGCAGTTTATTGGGGACTAGAGGGGCCAATGAGCAGTTCTTC.

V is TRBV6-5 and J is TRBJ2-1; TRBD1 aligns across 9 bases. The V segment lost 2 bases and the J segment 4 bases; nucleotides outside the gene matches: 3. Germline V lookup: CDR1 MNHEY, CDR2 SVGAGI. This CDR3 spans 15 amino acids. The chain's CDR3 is CASSYTGTGYNEQFF. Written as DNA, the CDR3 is TGTGCCAGCAGTTACACTGGGACAGGGTACAATGAGCAGTTCTTC.

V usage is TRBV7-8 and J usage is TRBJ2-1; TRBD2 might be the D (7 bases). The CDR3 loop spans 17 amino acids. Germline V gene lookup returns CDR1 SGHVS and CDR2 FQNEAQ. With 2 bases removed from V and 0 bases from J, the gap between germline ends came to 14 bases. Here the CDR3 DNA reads TGTGCCAGCAGCTTACGGGGGGCGGGAGACTCCTACAATGAGCAGTTCTTC. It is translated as CASSLRGAGDSYNEQFF.

The CDR3 spells CASSLGLAADTGELFF. The CDR3 region has the DNA TGTGCCAGCAGTTTAGGATTAGCTGCCGACACCGGGGAGCTGTTTTTT. The V gene is TRBV28, the J gene TRBJ2-2; D gene uncertain. The germline gives CDR1 MDHEN, CDR2 SYDVKM. The V gene lost 2 bases and the J gene lost 3 bases, with 13 bases spanning the gap. The CDR3 runs to 16 residues.

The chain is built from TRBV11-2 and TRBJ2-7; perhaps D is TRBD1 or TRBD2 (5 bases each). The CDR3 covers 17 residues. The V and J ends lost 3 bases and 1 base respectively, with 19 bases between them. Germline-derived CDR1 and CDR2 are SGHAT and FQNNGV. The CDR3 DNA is TGTGCCAGCAGCTTTCGGGATCTGGGGGACCGATCCTACGAGCAGTACTTC. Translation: CASSFRDLGDRSYEQYF.

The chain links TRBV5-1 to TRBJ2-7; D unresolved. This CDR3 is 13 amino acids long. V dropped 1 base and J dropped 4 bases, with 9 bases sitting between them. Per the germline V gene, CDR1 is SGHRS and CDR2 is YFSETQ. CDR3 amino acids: CASSLNSHYEQYF. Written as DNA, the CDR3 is TGCGCCAGCAGCTTGAATTCACATTACGAGCAGTACTTC. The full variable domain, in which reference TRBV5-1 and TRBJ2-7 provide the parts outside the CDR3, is KAGVTQTPRYLIKTRGQQVTLSCSPISGHRSVSWYQQTPGQGLQFLFEYFSETQRNKGNFPGRFSGRQFSNSRSEMNVSTLELGDSALYLCASSLNSHYEQYFGPGTRLTVT.

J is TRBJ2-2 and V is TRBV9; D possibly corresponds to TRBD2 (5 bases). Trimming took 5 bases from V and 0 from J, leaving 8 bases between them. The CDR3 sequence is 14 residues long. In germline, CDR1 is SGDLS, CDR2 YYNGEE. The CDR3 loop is CASSSAANTGELFF. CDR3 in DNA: TGTGCCAGCAGTAGCGCAGCGAACACCGGGGAGCTGTTTTTT. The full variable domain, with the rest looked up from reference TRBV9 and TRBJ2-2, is DSGVTQTPKHLITATGQRVTLRCSPRSGDLSVYWYQQSLDQGLQFLIQYYNGEERAKGNILERFSAQQFPDLHSELNLSSLELGDSALYFCASSSAANTGELFFGEGSRLTVL.

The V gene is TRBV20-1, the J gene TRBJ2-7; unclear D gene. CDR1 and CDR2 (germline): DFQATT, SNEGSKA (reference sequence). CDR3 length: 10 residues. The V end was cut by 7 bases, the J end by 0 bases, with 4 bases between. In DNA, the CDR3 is TGCAGTGTTGTCTCCTACGAGCAGTACTTC. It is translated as CSVVSYEQYF.

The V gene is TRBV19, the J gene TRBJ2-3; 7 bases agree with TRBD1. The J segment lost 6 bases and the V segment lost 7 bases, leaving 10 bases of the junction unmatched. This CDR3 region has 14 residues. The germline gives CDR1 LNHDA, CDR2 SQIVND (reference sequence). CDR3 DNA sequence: TGTGCCAGTACCACGACAGGGTTAGGGGATACGCAGTATTTT. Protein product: CASTTTGLGDTQYF.